Included here is one T cell receptor (beta chain) sequence, with context. The CDR3 covers 15 residues. J gave up 2 bases and V 5 bases, and 6 bases lay outside the gene matches. Germline V gene data show CDR1 as MDHEN and CDR2 as SYDVKM. Cohort placement rested on clinical history that participants reported themselves. Within 2 weeks before study entry, exposed participants met a COVID-19 case. Libraries were prepared by immunoSEQ multiplex PCR; TCRdb keeps only in-frame clonotypes and omits some of them. Of 320,000 or so clones listed, less than 85% are singletons. The entry originates in a study of blood T cell repertoires in COVID-19. About the study: Samples came from the United States, Italy and Spain, spanning acute and convalescent COVID-19. Nucleic acid was either cDNA or gDNA, and it came from T cells, B-cell-depleted T cells, or PBMCs.

This chain links TRBV28 with TRBJ2-3; 8 bases map to TRBD1. Sequenced material: PBMCs or T cells enriched from blood (not recorded which). This TCR was sampled from a woman in her twenties or thirties who had been exposed to COVID-19. CDR3 region: CASSPQGADTDTQYF. CDR3 nucleotides: TGTGCCAGCAGTCCCCAGGGGGCGGACACAGATACGCAGTATTTT.